The 12 T cell receptor beta chains below all came from one sample that was sequenced in a study of molecular identifiers for immune sequencing clone quantification listed by TCRdb under 2018. Receptor amplification or capture employed PCR. Sequenced on a NextSeq 500. TCRdb redid the processing of the public reads, applying fastp at Q25 and MiXCR, and retained in-frame beta chains. Records with the same CDR3 protein are collapsed into one entry carrying the most frequent genes and DNA. For this sample the table gives about 630,000 distinct CDR3 sequences, of which about 25% were detected only once. 0.7% to 0.95% of the sample rests with the top ten. The sequencing sample was made of naive CD8+ T cells from blood, with Jurkat cell RNA spiked in. In the paper's terms, the cell subset or site label means: FACS-sorted CD8+CD4-CCR7+CD45RA+ naive T cells. The receptor source for this set is a human donor in good health. Some libraries in this study had Jurkat cell RNA spiked in.

The chain recombines TRBV27 with TRBJ1-6; TRBD1 is a possible D gene (6 bases). V was shortened by 0 bases and J by 6 bases, with 9 bases between the two germline ends. Germline lookup yields CDR1 MNHEY and CDR2 SMNVEV (reference sequence). This CDR3 is built from 15 residues. As DNA, the CDR3 is TGTGCCAGCAGTTTATCTGGGGGGGCTAATTCACCCCTCCACTTT. Translating gives CASSLSGGANSPLHF.

This clonotype was observed a handful of times. The V call is TRBV9, the J call TRBJ2-3, with 10 bases matching TRBD2. This CDR3 has 15 residues. Per germline, CDR1 SGDLS and CDR2 YYNGEE. J lost 4 bases, V lost 5 bases, and 7 bases had no gene match. The CDR3 nucleotides are TGTGCCAGCAGGAATGGACTAGCGGACTCAGATACGCAGTATTTT. It encodes CASRNGLADSDTQYF.

This clonotype appeared many times. As DNA, the CDR3 is TGCGCCAGCAGCGTTGGACAGCACCAGCCCCAGCATTTT. It encodes CASSVGQHQPQHF. This sequence joins TRBV4-1 and TRBJ1-5; D may be TRBD1 (6 bases). The CDR3 runs 13 residues. The V and J ends lost 5 bases and 7 bases respectively, with 12 bases between them. Germline lookup yields CDR1 MGHRA and CDR2 YSYEKL.

The rearrangement uses TRBV7-9 and TRBJ2-5, with TRBD1 identical over 9 bases. V shed 4 bases, J shed 2 bases, and the junction held 2 bases outside the gene matches. The CDR3 covers 14 residues. Germline V CDR1 and CDR2: SEHNR, FQNEAQ (reference sequence). CDR3 amino acids: CASSWDRDQETQYF. The CDR3 DNA follows: TGTGCCAGCAGCTGGGACAGGGATCAAGAGACCCAGTACTTC. Based on the CDR3 plus reference TRBV7-9 and TRBJ2-5, the full variable domain is DTGVSQNPRHKITKRGQNVTFRCDPISEHNRLYWYRQTLGQGPEFLTYFQNEAQLEKSRLLSDRFSAERPKGSFSTLEIQRTEQGDSAMYLCASSWDRDQETQYFGPGTRLLVL.

This clonotype was observed many times. The chain uses TRBV4-1 and TRBJ2-7, with 7 bases that match TRBD1. The V gene end was trimmed by 0 bases and the J gene end by 5 bases; junction bases not matched to a gene: 4. CDR1 and CDR2 (germline): MGHRA, YSYEKL. The CDR3 is 14 amino acids. The CDR3 loop reads CASSQDRGGNEQYF. The CDR3 nucleotides read TGCGCCAGCAGCCAAGATAGAGGGGGCAACGAGCAGTACTTC.

On this clonotype itself: One end of the junction is discordant with germline, which a read error may explain. The rearrangement joins TRBV6-2 or TRBV6-3 to TRBJ2-3; 8 bases map to TRBD2. Looked up from germline, CDR1 is MNHEY and CDR2 is SVGEGT. The CDR3 totals 18 residues. CDR3 in amino acids: CAGSYSDPPREVPDTQYF. In nucleotides, the CDR3 is TGTGCCGGCAGTTACTCAGACCCGCCGCGGGAGGTACCAGATACGCAGTATTTT.

This clonotype was detected many times. This sequence joins TRBV6-6 and TRBJ2-7, with 7 nucleotides matching TRBD1. With 6 bases clipped from V and 6 bases from J, the junction kept 5 bases outside the gene matches. This CDR3 has 12 amino acids. Germline CDR1 is MNHNY and CDR2 is SVGAGI (reference sequence). DNA of the CDR3: TGTGCCAGCAGATTCACAGGGGCCGAGCAGTACTTC. Translated, it gives CASRFTGAEQYF.

This clonotype was found a few times. This sequence joins TRBV30 and TRBJ2-3; 9 bases map to TRBD2. This CDR3 spans 14 amino acids. The V and J ends lost 0 bases and 5 bases, in that order; junction bases with no gene match: 3. In germline, CDR1 is GTSNPN, CDR2 SVGIG (reference sequence). CDR3: CAWSVRGREDTQYF. DNA of the CDR3: TGTGCCTGGAGTGTACGCGGGAGGGAAGATACGCAGTATTTT.

The sample holds a few counts of this clonotype. One end of the junction does not line up with germline, which may come from a read error. V gene TRBV29-1 combines with J gene TRBJ2-7; tentatively, D is TRBD1 (5 bases). The V gene's germline CDR1 is SQVTM and CDR2 ANQGSEA. The CDR3 has 11 residues. The CDR3 is CSVSGSDERYF. The CDR3 DNA follows: TGCAGCGTTTCAGGGTCCGACGAGCGGTACTTC.

This clonotype turned up a few times. This chain connects TRBV19 to TRBJ2-4; D not certain. With 8 bases removed from V and 8 bases from J, the gap between germline ends came to 16 bases. Germline V gene data show CDR1 as LNHDA and CDR2 as SQIVND (reference sequence). The CDR3 consists of 13 residues. The chain's CDR3 is CASGANLWDIQYF. DNA for the CDR3: TGTGCCAGTGGTGCGAACCTTTGGGACATTCAGTACTTC.

Concerning this clonotype itself: Given a much more abundant clone one base away, this may be a read error. The chain joins TRBV5-1 to TRBJ1-1; D uncertain. V lost 2 bases, J lost 4 bases, and 18 bases lay in between. The CDR3 extends over 16 amino acids. The germline gives CDR1 SGHRS, CDR2 YFSETQ. The CDR3 reads CASSFFLGSKSTEAFF. The CDR3 nucleotides are TGCGCCAGCAGCTTTTTCTTGGGCAGCAAGAGCACTGAAGCTTTCTTT.

This clonotype has ten or more counts. J is TRBJ1-1 and V is TRBV10-3, with D possibly TRBD1 on 6 matching bases. V was trimmed by 0 bases and J by 5 bases, leaving 13 bases between them. Per the germline V gene, CDR1 is ENHRY and CDR2 is SYGVKD. The CDR3 is 15 amino acids. CDR3 coding DNA: TGTGCCATCAGTGAGTCGGGGGGCGCGAATACTGAAGCTTTCTTT. Translating gives CAISESGGANTEAFF.